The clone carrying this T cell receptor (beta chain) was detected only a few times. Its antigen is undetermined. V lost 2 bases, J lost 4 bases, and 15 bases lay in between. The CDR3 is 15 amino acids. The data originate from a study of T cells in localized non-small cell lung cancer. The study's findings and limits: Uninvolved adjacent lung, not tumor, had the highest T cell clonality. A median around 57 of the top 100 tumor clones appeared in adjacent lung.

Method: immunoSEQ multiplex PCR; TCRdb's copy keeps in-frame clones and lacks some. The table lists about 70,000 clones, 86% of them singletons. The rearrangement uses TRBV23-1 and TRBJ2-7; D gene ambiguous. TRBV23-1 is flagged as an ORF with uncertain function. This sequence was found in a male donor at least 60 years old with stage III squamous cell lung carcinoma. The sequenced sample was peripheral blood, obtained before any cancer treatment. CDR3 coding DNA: TGCGCCAGCAGTCAAATTAGTGGACGGAAGTACGAGCAGTACGTC. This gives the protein CASSQISGRKYEQYV.